This T cell receptor (beta chain) was captured in a study of blood T cell repertoires in COVID-19. Looking at the study overall: Acute and convalescent COVID-19 specimens originated in the United States, Italy and Spain. PBMCs, B-cell-depleted T cells, or T cells provided the cDNA or gDNA that made up the material.

The CDR3 extends over 13 amino acids. Trimming shortened V by 6 bases and J by 8 bases, and 16 bases separated the two germline ends. Here immunoSEQ multiplex PCR was the method, and the copy in TCRdb shows in-frame clones only, minus some. The sample yields about 210,000 clones, around 85% seen once. A Seattle source enrolled patients during active infection and followed them longitudinally. Sequencing input: peripheral blood. The source is a woman between 65 and 79 years old with COVID-19, enrolled during active disease. The rearrangement uses TRBV12-3 or TRBV12-4 and TRBJ1-2, with no clear D. CDR3 protein: CASRFRLIPGYTF. The CDR3 DNA sequence: TGTGCCAGCAGATTTAGACTCATTCCGGGCTACACCTTC.